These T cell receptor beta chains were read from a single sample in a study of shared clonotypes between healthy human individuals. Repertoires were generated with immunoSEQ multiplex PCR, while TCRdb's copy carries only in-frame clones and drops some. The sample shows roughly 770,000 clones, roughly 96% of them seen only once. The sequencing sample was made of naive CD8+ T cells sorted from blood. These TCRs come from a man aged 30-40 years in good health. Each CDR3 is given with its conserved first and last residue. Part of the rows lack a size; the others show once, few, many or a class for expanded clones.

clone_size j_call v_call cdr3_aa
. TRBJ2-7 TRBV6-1 CASSQRGYAYEQYF
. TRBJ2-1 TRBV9 CASSVKSNEQFF
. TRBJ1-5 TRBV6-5 CASSRTENQPQHF
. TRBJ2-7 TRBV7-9 CASSSSISGRYREQYF
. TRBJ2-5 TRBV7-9 CASSLALAGILGETQYF
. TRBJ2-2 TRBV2 CATITYGGELFF
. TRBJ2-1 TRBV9 CASSLDRGLGNEQFF
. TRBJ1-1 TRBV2 CASRGQGAYTEAFF
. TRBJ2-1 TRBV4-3 CASSQGLAGGSYNEQFF
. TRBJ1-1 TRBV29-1 CSVVRTEAFF
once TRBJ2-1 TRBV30 CAWSSGLAGAMGNEQFF
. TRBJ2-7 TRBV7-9 CASGEQGAQRINEQYF
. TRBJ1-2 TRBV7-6 CASSEETGGQFGYTF
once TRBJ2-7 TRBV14 CASSQAAGSYEQYF
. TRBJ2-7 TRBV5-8 CASSWTGGVYEQYF
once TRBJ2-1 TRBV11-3 CASSPREREDNEQFF
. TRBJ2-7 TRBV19 CASRDDSYEQYF
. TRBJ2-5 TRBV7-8 CASSLDVPSALKETQYF
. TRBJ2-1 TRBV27 CASSLLGQVDEQFF
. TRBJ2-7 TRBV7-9 CASSFRPGSIYEQYF
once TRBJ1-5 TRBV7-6 CASSLDQGWAQHF
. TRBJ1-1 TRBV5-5 CASSQDRGLNTEAFF
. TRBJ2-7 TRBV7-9 CASSSGLAGREQYF
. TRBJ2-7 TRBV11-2 CASSLASRMGYEQYF
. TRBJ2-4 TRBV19 CASSAAEPWNIQYF
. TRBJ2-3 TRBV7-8 CASSVYRAGDTQYF
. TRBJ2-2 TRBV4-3 CASSQEFSTANTGELFF
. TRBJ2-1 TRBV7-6 CASSFRREGGDNEQFF
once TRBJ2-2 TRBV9 CASSPPGGNTGELFF
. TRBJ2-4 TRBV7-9 CASSHGVSQNIQYF